The 14 T cell receptor beta chains given below trace back to one sample, sequenced in a study of cytomegalovirus exposure and HLA in healthy donors. TCRdb's table, derived via immunoSEQ multiplex PCR, lists solely in-frame clones and lacks some. The repertoire holds under 300,000 clones, with almost 90% as singletons. Material for sequencing was PBMCs. Receptors originate from a woman under 30 in good health and CMV-seronegative.

The chain is built from TRBV7-2 and TRBJ2-1, with 16 bases that match TRBD2. There are 17 residues in the CDR3. V lost 1 base and J lost 7; bases outside the gene matches: 4. CDR1 SGHTA and CDR2 FQGNSA come from the germline V gene. CDR3 sequence reads: CASSLVGTSGGGNEQFF. DNA for the CDR3: TGTGCCAGCAGCTTAGTTGGGACTAGCGGGGGGGGTAATGAGCAGTTCTTC.

The rearrangement joins TRBV6-5 to TRBJ1-5; D is possibly TRBD1 (6 bases). The CDR3 is made up of 16 amino acids. Trimming removed 0 bases at V and 4 bases at J, with 13 bases between. The germline gives CDR1 MNHEY, CDR2 SVGAGI. The CDR3 DNA reads as TGTGCCAGCAGTTACTCGGGCGCAGGGGCTAATCAGCCCCAGCATTTT. Protein sequence: CASSYSGAGANQPQHF.

V and J are TRBV4-2 and TRBJ2-7; no firm D call. Trimming shortened V by 1 base and J by 0 bases, and 7 bases separated the two germline ends. In germline, CDR1 is LGHNA, CDR2 YNFKEQ. CDR3 length: 14 amino acids. This CDR3 is CASSQGASSYEQYV. In DNA form, the CDR3 reads TGTGCCAGCAGCCAAGGGGCTAGCTCCTACGAGCAGTACGTC.

This clone was seen only once. In the same sample, other DNA sequences code for this CDR3. The V gene is TRBV6-5, the J gene TRBJ2-3; tentative D call: TRBD2 (5 bases). CDR1 MNHEY and CDR2 SVGAGI come from the germline V gene. This CDR3 has 14 amino acids. Trimming removed 3 bases at V and 3 bases at J, with 10 bases between. Here the CDR3 reads CASSYRGGTDTQYF. The CDR3 bases are TGTGCCAGCAGTTATCGGGGTGGGACAGATACGCAGTATTTT.

Notes on this clone: One end of the junction fails to match germline, which may point to a read error. The chain links TRBV11-2 to TRBJ1-3, with D perhaps matching TRBD1 (6 bases). There are 16 residues in the CDR3. Germline CDR1 and CDR2: SGHAT and FQNNGV. CDR3 amino acids: CASSLGMGQSGYTIYF. The CDR3 nucleotides read TGTGCCAGCAGCTTAGGGATGGGACAAAGTGGATACACCATATATTTT.

The chain has TRBV4-1 and TRBJ2-5, with a weak D call TRBD2 (5 bases). Germline V CDR1 and CDR2: MGHRA, YSYEKL. The length of the CDR3 is 16 residues. Between the trimmed V and J ends, which lost 1 base and 5 bases, there was a span of 17 bases. This chain's CDR3 is CASSQVGFIQRETQYF. CDR3 nucleotides: TGCGCCAGCAGCCAAGTAGGGTTCATCCAGCGGGAGACCCAGTACTTC.

Here the CDR3 DNA reads TGCGCCAGCAGCCAACCCTCAGGGGCGGGGGTAACAAGAGGGCAGTTCTTC. It yields the protein CASSQPSGAGVTRGQFF. The chain links TRBV4-1 to TRBJ2-1; possible D gene TRBD2, 7 bases. Deletions cut 2 bases from V and 12 bases from J, with 26 bases between. The CDR3 contains 17 residues. Germline CDR1 MGHRA, CDR2 YSYEKL.

The chain employs TRBV11-2 and TRBJ2-3; TRBD1 aligns across 7 bases. CDR1 is SGHAT and CDR2 is FQNNGV in the germline V gene. V was clipped by 1 base and J by 3 bases; unmatched bases: 1. CDR3 length: 14 amino acids. CDR3 region: CASSLGQGTDTQYF. In DNA, the CDR3 is TGTGCCAGCAGCTTAGGACAGGGTACAGATACGCAGTATTTT. The full variable domain, its missing parts supplied by reference TRBV11-2 and TRBJ2-3, is EAGVAQSPRYKIIEKRQSVAFWCNPISGHATLYWYQQILGQGPKLLIQFQNNGVVDDSQLPKDRFSAERLKGVDSTLKIQPAKLEDSAVYLCASSLGQGTDTQYFGPGTRLTVL.

This clone has just one count. The chain recombines TRBV5-1 with TRBJ2-1; TRBD1 is a possible D gene (5 bases). The CDR3 runs 14 residues. Between the trimmed V and J ends, which lost 0 bases and 8 bases, there was a span of 12 bases. Germline V gene data show CDR1 as SGHRS and CDR2 as YFSETQ. This CDR3 reads CASSLGSGWDEQFF. The DNA for the CDR3 is TGCGCCAGCAGCTTGGGGTCAGGGTGGGATGAGCAGTTCTTC.

The chain carries TRBV6-1 and TRBJ2-7, with TRBD1 as a possible D gene (6 bases). The germline V and J ends were trimmed by 1 base and 5 bases, with 9 bases remaining between them. Germline lookup yields CDR1 MNHNS and CDR2 SASEGT. This CDR3 has 13 amino acids. CDR3 loop: CASSEVAGDEQYV. The CDR3 DNA sequence: TGTGCCAGCAGTGAAGTGGCAGGGGACGAGCAGTACGTC.

The CDR3 loop reads CASSSYPGRNTGELFF. The DNA for the CDR3 is TGCGCCAGCAGCAGCTATCCGGGAAGGAACACCGGGGAGCTGTTTTTT. This chain joins TRBV4-1 and TRBJ2-2; D might be TRBD2 (5 bases). With 5 bases removed from V and 1 base from J, the gap between germline ends came to 14 bases. CDR3 length equals 16 residues. Germline-derived CDR1 and CDR2 are MGHRA and YSYEKL.

This sequence joins TRBV18 and TRBJ1-4; unclear D gene. Germline lookup yields CDR1 KGHSH and CDR2 LQKENI. This CDR3 comprises 16 residues. Between the trimmed V and J ends, which lost 3 bases and 0 bases, there was a span of 11 bases. This chain's CDR3 is CASSPETVATNEKLFF. CDR3 bases: TGTGCCAGCTCACCGGAGACGGTTGCAACTAATGAAAAACTGTTTTTT.

This sequence joins TRBV6-4 and TRBJ2-1, with 9 bases matching TRBD2. CDR3 length: 17 residues. CDR1 is MRHNA and CDR2 is SNTAGT in the germline V gene. After removal of 0 bases from V and 6 bases from J, the junction contained 9 bases not matched to a gene. As DNA, the CDR3 is TGTGCCAGCAGTGACTCTCCCGTAGCGGGGGATTCCAATGAGCAGTTCTTC. This gives the protein CASSDSPVAGDSNEQFF.

The rearrangement links TRBV6-5 to TRBJ2-2; 7 bases align to TRBD1. Germline V gives CDR1 MNHEY, CDR2 SVGAGI. The CDR3 consists of 15 residues. Trimming took 5 bases from V and 4 from J; bases not matched to a gene: 7. The CDR3 loop is CASSKTGASTGELFF. CDR3 sequence (DNA): TGTGCCAGCAGTAAAACAGGGGCGAGCACCGGGGAGCTGTTTTTT.